This T cell receptor beta chain came from a study of persistence of HIV-infected CD4 T cells. The immunoSEQ assay was version 4, run in survey mode. Sequencing used immunoSEQ multiplex PCR; TCRdb keeps in-frame clones, though not all of them. The data show around 45,000 clones, just over 90% seen once. Nonspecific anti-CD3/anti-CD28 bead stimulation represents the broad CD4+ T cell repertoire. Sorting of responding CD4+ T cells relied on upregulated CD40 ligand together with CD69. To note about this clone: What it binds is unknown.

This specimen consisted of CD4+ T cells sorted from PBMCs after roughly 20-hour stimulation, obtained from a patient who received antiretroviral therapy. This clonotype originated in an adult man with HIV who was CMV-seropositive.

CDR3 nucleotide sequence: TGCGCCAGCAAACAGGGCTCCTACAATGAGCAGTTCTTC. Translating it yields CASKQGSYNEQFF. The chain is built from TRBV10-2 and TRBJ2-1, with a weak D call TRBD1 (6 bases). Per germline, CDR1 WSHSY and CDR2 SAAADI. The CDR3 is 13 amino acids. Trimming shortened V by 7 bases and J by 0 bases, and 7 bases separated the two germline ends.